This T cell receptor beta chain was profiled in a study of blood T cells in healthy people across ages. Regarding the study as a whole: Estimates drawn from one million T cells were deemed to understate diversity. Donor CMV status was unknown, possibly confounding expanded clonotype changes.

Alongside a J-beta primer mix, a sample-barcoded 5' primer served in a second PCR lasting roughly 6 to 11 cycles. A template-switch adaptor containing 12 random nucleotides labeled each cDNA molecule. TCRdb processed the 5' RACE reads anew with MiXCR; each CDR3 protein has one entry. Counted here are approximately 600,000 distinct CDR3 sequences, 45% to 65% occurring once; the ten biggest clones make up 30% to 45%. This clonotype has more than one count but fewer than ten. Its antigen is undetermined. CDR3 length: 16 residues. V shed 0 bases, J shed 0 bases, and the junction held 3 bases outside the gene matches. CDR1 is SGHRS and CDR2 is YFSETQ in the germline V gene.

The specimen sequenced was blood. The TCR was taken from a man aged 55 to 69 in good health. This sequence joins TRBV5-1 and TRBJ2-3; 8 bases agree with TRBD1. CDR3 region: CASSLEGQASTDTQYF. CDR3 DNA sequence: TGCGCCAGCAGCTTGGAGGGACAGGCTAGCACAGATACGCAGTATTTT.